This record covers a single T cell receptor (beta chain). The data were obtained in a study of technical replicates of blood from a few donors. The data were produced by immunoSEQ multiplex PCR, yet TCRdb's version contains in-frame clones alone and is incomplete. The sample comprises fewer than 95,000 clones, about 94% of which are singletons, and 0.26% rests with the top ten. The sequencing sample was made of T cells isolated from PBMCs. The clonotype originates from a human donor in good health.

CDR3 amino acids: CASSSRTGAEQYF. The CDR3 nucleotides read TGTGCCAGCAGCTCCCGGACAGGGGCCGAGCAGTACTTC. The chain carries TRBV7-8 and TRBJ2-7; 9 bases map to TRBD1. The CDR3 contains 13 residues. The germline gives CDR1 SGHVS, CDR2 FQNEAQ. Trimming at V came to 4 bases and at J to 6 bases, leaving 4 bases not matched to a gene.